This passage covers 15 T cell receptor beta chains from one sample sequenced in a study of blood T cell repertoires in COVID-19. Data came from immunoSEQ multiplex PCR; TCRdb stores just in-frame clones and leaves some out. The table shows under 200,000 clones, with around 79% occurring only once. The specimen was PBMCs or T cells enriched from blood (not recorded which). The receptors were gathered from a man aged 45 to 65 who had recovered from COVID-19.

This clone was picked up a small number of times. The chain is built from TRBV5-6 and TRBJ2-7; possibly TRBD1 for D (7 bases). Looked up from germline, CDR1 is SGHDT and CDR2 is YYEEEE. The V end was cut by 3 bases, the J end by 5 bases, with 30 bases between. CDR3 length equals 19 residues. CDR3 region: CASSSLSRQGGRMKDEQYF. CDR3 sequence (DNA): TGTGCCAGCAGCTCCCTGTCCCGACAGGGAGGAAGGATGAAGGACGAGCAGTACTTC.

This clone was counted between two and nine times. The chain has TRBV7-8 and TRBJ2-7, with 9 bases lining up with TRBD1. The CDR3 length is 16 residues. The junction had 13 bases not matched to a gene; V was cut back by 5 bases and J by 5 bases. Germline CDR1 and CDR2: SGHVS and FQNEAQ. CDR3: CASSANPGQGHDEQYF. CDR3 nucleotides: TGTGCCAGCAGCGCTAACCCGGGACAGGGTCACGACGAGCAGTACTTC.

The rearrangement uses TRBV30 and TRBJ1-2; no clear D gene. This CDR3 contains 11 residues. V shed 2 bases and J shed 2 bases, with 3 bases lying between them. Germline lookup yields CDR1 GTSNPN and CDR2 SVGIG (reference sequence). CDR3 region: CAWSRNYGYTF. Here the CDR3 DNA reads TGTGCCTGGAGTCGGAACTATGGCTACACCTTC.

The chain couples TRBV24-1 to TRBJ2-1; 8 bases agree with TRBD1. Trimming took 4 bases from V and 7 from J; bases not matched to a gene: 5. CDR1 is KGHDR and CDR2 is SFDVKD in the germline V gene. The CDR3 runs to 14 residues. The CDR3 DNA reads as TGTGCCACCAGTGAGTCCTACAGGGGGAATGAGCAGTTCTTC. It encodes CATSESYRGNEQFF.

V is TRBV14 and J is TRBJ2-1; possible D gene TRBD1, 5 bases. CDR1 SGHDN and CDR2 FVKESK come from the germline V gene. This CDR3 spans 15 amino acids. The V end lost 6 bases, the J end lost 3 bases, and 15 bases lay between the germline ends. CDR3 nucleotides: TGTGCCAGCAGTGCACCTCTCGACAGCTACAATGAGCAGTTCTTC. Amino acid sequence: CASSAPLDSYNEQFF.

The chain is built from TRBV6-1 and TRBJ2-1; D is possibly TRBD2 (5 bases). The CDR3 consists of 13 residues. Trimming stripped 3 bases from V and 6 bases from J, with 9 bases between. Germline CDR1 is MNHNS and CDR2 is SASEGT. CDR3: CASSEDLANEQFF. The CDR3, as DNA: TGTGCCAGCAGTGAGGACCTAGCCAATGAGCAGTTCTTC.

The chain is built from TRBV28 and TRBJ2-3; 10 bases match TRBD2. Germline V gives CDR1 MDHEN, CDR2 SYDVKM. V dropped 6 bases and J dropped 4; count of bases not matched to a gene: 10. The CDR3 runs to 16 residues. The CDR3 loop is CASRTLAGDDSDTQYF. The CDR3 nucleotides are TGTGCCAGCAGAACCCTAGCGGGAGATGATTCAGATACGCAGTATTTT.

The V and J genes are TRBV19 and TRBJ1-6; no reliable D call. The germline V gene has CDR1 LNHDA and CDR2 SQIVND (reference sequence). The CDR3 length is 16 residues. The V and J ends lost 7 bases and 4 bases respectively, with 17 bases between them. The CDR3 nucleotides are TGTGCCAGTACCCCCGGGGTGCAGTTATATAATTCACCCCTCCACTTT. It translates to CASTPGVQLYNSPLHF.

This clone was seen only a few times. The chain employs TRBV14 and TRBJ2-7, with TRBD1 matching 8 bases. The CDR3 has 15 amino acids. Germline CDR1 is SGHDN and CDR2 is FVKESK. V trimming: 4 bases; J trimming: 2 bases; junction bases outside the gene matches: 7. CDR3 loop: CASSPLTGGAYEQYF. For the CDR3, the DNA is TGTGCCAGCAGCCCCTTAACAGGGGGAGCCTACGAGCAGTACTTC.

The chain carries TRBV30 and TRBJ1-6; D unclear. V lost 7 bases and J 4 bases, leaving 17 bases between the germline ends. There are 15 residues in the CDR3. Germline values: CDR1 GTSNPN, CDR2 SVGIG (reference sequence). DNA for the CDR3: TGTGCCTACCAGGTTTCCCCCGCTTATAATTCACCCCTCCACTTT. Its protein is CAYQVSPAYNSPLHF.

The V gene is TRBV4-1, the J gene TRBJ2-3, with 11 bases that match TRBD2. Germline loops: CDR1 MGHRA, CDR2 YSYEKL. Losses at the gene ends were 0 bases for V and 0 bases for J; bases not matched to a gene: 11. The CDR3 consists of 20 residues. The CDR3: CASSQDQLLAGASSTDTQYF. CDR3 sequence (DNA): TGCGCCAGCAGCCAAGATCAATTACTAGCGGGGGCCTCTAGCACAGATACGCAGTATTTT.

The genes are TRBV10-2 and TRBJ1-5; D is possibly TRBD1 (5 bases). Germline CDR1 and CDR2: WSHSY and SAAADI. Trimming left V 0 bases short and J 6 bases short, with 12 bases between. The CDR3 contains 15 residues. As DNA, the CDR3 is TGCGCCAGCAGTGAGTCGAAGGGGTCGAGTCAGCCCCAGCATTTT. Translating it yields CASSESKGSSQPQHF.

V gene TRBV7-2 combines with J gene TRBJ1-2, with a possible D match to TRBD1 (5 bases). Trimming pared 1 base from V and 5 bases from J, leaving 14 bases between. Germline CDR1 is SGHTA and CDR2 is FQGNSA. The CDR3 is 15 residues long. DNA of the CDR3: TGTGCCAGCAGCTTAGAAGGGCAGGGTTTATATGGCTACACCTTC. It specifies CASSLEGQGLYGYTF.

V gene TRBV3-1 (or the pseudogene TRBV3-2) combines with J gene TRBJ2-1; 13 nucleotides align to TRBD2. Germline loops: CDR1 LGHDT, CDR2 YNNKEL (reference sequence). The ends lost 1 base at V and 9 bases at J; junction bases unmatched: 3. This CDR3 region has 15 residues. CDR3 protein: CASSQGTSGGGEQFF. The DNA for the CDR3 is TGTGCCAGCAGCCAAGGGACTAGCGGGGGAGGTGAGCAGTTCTTC.

The chain joins TRBV28 to TRBJ1-5; D may be TRBD1 (5 bases). The length of the CDR3 is 14 residues. V was shortened by 7 bases and J by 7 bases, with 17 bases between the two germline ends. The germline V gene encodes CDR1 MDHEN and CDR2 SYDVKM. Written as DNA, the CDR3 is TGTGCCAGCATTCGGTCAGGGTTAATGCAGCCCCAGCATTTT. Encoded protein: CASIRSGLMQPQHF.